This T cell receptor (beta chain) was profiled in a study of graft-versus-host responses after intestinal transplantation (dated by TCRdb to the early 2020s). Regarding the study in general: Recipients received multivisceral, liver-intestinal, or isolated intestinal transplants. Every recipient was given anti-thymocyte globulin induction, followed by approximately 3 years of maintenance tacrolimus and steroids. Bulk TCR-beta CDR3 sequencing was used to track graft-versus-host and host-versus-graft alloreactive T cell clones in the graft, circulation and bone marrow after intestinal transplantation. To identify alloreactive clones, pre-transplant mixed lymphocyte reaction products were sequenced and then compared with unstimulated pre-transplant donor and recipient T cells. The cohort enrolled 24 intestinal transplant recipients, one of whom was a retransplant, and 3 patients without pretransplant specimens were excluded. A peak of at least 4% donor T cells among recipient peripheral blood mononuclear cells was the definition used for donor T cell macrochimerism. Instead of going to the commercial service, samples from a few later patients were sequenced in-house on an Illumina MiSeq and processed with MiXCR.

Library preparation used the immunoSEQ multiplex PCR assay. For most patients, genomic DNA was isolated using the Qiagen DNeasy Blood and Tissue Kit and was shipped frozen to Adaptive Biotechnologies for TCR sequencing. For most patients, genomic DNA was subjected to high-throughput TCR-beta CDR3 sequencing by Adaptive Biotechnologies. The study's processing was this. TCR sequencing data for 18 patients were retrieved from Adaptive's ImmunoSEQ software; a few other patients were processed with MiXCR and VDJtools. To correct CD4 versus CD8 sorting errors, sequences present in both subsets at a frequency ratio below 5:1 were removed. CDR3 nucleotide sequences shared by donor and recipient were removed because the origin of these sequences could not be assigned. At least 2-fold expansion over unstimulated cells and a minimum CFSE-low frequency of 0.002% (template counts) or 0.001% (read counts) were required for clones to be classified as alloreactive. Clones detected in sequenced pre-transplant spleen, lymph node, or MLR CFSE-low populations of the donor or recipient were defined as mappable. The cumulative frequency of alloreactive clones was calculated as a percentage of all sequences, weighted by copy number. This immuneACCESS table, as held by TCRdb, lists in-frame sequences with V and J called but not all clones. Of the missing ones, under half trace to an unresolved V gene in checked studies; the others have no known cause. Clonal size and the V and J genes are those of that table, whereas D and trimming came from the DNA. This sample lists about 120,000 clones; 85% to 95% were detected once. Clones ranked in the top ten supply around 0.12% of the sample.

Results the study describes overall, beyond this receptor: High GvH to HvG T cell clonal ratios were observed in the allografts of patients with donor T cell macrochimerism. The conclusions were limited by the relatively low number and heterogeneity of the intestinal transplant patients. Early after transplant, declines in HvG clones were associated with peak levels of circulating GvH clones. GvH clones were found in recipient bone marrow, and some of the GvH clones appeared earlier in ileal mucosa or blood, which is consistent with an intestinal mucosal origin.

The sample's time point label is to be understood as: cells obtained before transplantation from donor or recipient. CD3+CD4+ and CD3+CD8+ populations were FACS-sorted from unstimulated pre-transplant donor and recipient cells taken from spleen or lymph nodes. This clone has a handful of counts. This clone's antigen is unknown. The input lacks base qualities; no much larger clone sits a single base away. Trimming accounts for 5 bases at V and 6 bases at J, while the number of junction bases matched to no gene is 6. Measured from the cysteine to the phenylalanine, the CDR3 is 14 residues long. The entry retains the CDR3 DNA only, 42 bases that are in frame from base 1. For CDR1 and CDR2, the germline V gene (reference sequence) lists SEHNR and FQNEAQ.

The TCR originated in a human donor who received an intestinal transplant. Sequences were derived from unstimulated CD4+ T cells sorted from spleen or lymph node cells, sampled before intestinal transplant. The chain was built from TRBV7-9 and TRBJ1-5; 8 nucleotides in the junction match TRBD1. The CDR3 loop reads CASSPGQGGQPQHF. The nucleotides are TGTGCCAGCAGCCCCGGACAGGGCGGTCAGCCCCAGCATTTT.